The present entry profiles one TCR beta chain with its context. The antigen is not known. This sample is part of a study of blood T cells in healthy people across ages. Findings and limits, study-wide: Across the age range, TCR beta diversity per million T cells fell in a roughly linear way. Without sorted subsets, naive and antigen-experienced compartments could not be conclusively compared.

The authors ran a second PCR of 7 to 11 cycles using a sample-barcoded 5' primer and a J-beta primer mix. TCRdb analysed the 5' RACE reads with MiXCR anew, one entry per CDR3 protein. The repertoire holds about 570,000 distinct CDR3 sequences, 27% seen once, with about a fifth in the top ten. The CDR3 covers 13 residues. Trimming cost V 6 bases and J 0 bases, with 6 bases left between them. The germline V gene encodes CDR1 MNHNS and CDR2 SASEGT. The specimen was blood. The chain uses TRBV6-1 and TRBJ1-3; the D is unclear. This receptor was identified in a woman in her 70s in good health. The CDR3 DNA reads TGTGCCAGCAGAGATACCTCTGGAAACACCATATATTTT. Translating gives CASRDTSGNTIYF.